The text below deals with one T cell receptor beta chain. Losses at the gene ends were 5 bases for V and 7 bases for J; bases not matched to a gene: 13. Germline values: CDR1 SNHLY, CDR2 FYNNEI. The CDR3 consists of 16 residues. The data are from a study of blood T cell repertoires in COVID-19. The wider study: Both acute and convalescent COVID-19 samples were obtained from the United States, Italy and Spain. Nucleic acid was either cDNA or gDNA, and it came from T cells, B-cell-depleted T cells, or PBMCs.

Under the authors' procedure: Amplification with reference gene primers provided the estimates of nucleated cell counts. Method: immunoSEQ multiplex PCR; TCRdb's copy keeps in-frame clones and lacks some. From that table come the V and J calls and clone size; the DNA was used to work out D and trimming. The data contain 75,000 to 80,000 clones, approximately 90% of them seen just once; the ten biggest clones take up 9.1%. V usage is TRBV2 and J usage is TRBJ2-1; 8 nucleotides agree with TRBD2. Sequenced: peripheral blood. The sequence was collected from a human donor in a cohort sampled during active COVID-19. CDR3 DNA: TGTGCCAGCAGTAGCGTCGGGAGCGGGAGAAAGAATGAGCAGTTCTTC. This encodes CASSSVGSGRKNEQFF.